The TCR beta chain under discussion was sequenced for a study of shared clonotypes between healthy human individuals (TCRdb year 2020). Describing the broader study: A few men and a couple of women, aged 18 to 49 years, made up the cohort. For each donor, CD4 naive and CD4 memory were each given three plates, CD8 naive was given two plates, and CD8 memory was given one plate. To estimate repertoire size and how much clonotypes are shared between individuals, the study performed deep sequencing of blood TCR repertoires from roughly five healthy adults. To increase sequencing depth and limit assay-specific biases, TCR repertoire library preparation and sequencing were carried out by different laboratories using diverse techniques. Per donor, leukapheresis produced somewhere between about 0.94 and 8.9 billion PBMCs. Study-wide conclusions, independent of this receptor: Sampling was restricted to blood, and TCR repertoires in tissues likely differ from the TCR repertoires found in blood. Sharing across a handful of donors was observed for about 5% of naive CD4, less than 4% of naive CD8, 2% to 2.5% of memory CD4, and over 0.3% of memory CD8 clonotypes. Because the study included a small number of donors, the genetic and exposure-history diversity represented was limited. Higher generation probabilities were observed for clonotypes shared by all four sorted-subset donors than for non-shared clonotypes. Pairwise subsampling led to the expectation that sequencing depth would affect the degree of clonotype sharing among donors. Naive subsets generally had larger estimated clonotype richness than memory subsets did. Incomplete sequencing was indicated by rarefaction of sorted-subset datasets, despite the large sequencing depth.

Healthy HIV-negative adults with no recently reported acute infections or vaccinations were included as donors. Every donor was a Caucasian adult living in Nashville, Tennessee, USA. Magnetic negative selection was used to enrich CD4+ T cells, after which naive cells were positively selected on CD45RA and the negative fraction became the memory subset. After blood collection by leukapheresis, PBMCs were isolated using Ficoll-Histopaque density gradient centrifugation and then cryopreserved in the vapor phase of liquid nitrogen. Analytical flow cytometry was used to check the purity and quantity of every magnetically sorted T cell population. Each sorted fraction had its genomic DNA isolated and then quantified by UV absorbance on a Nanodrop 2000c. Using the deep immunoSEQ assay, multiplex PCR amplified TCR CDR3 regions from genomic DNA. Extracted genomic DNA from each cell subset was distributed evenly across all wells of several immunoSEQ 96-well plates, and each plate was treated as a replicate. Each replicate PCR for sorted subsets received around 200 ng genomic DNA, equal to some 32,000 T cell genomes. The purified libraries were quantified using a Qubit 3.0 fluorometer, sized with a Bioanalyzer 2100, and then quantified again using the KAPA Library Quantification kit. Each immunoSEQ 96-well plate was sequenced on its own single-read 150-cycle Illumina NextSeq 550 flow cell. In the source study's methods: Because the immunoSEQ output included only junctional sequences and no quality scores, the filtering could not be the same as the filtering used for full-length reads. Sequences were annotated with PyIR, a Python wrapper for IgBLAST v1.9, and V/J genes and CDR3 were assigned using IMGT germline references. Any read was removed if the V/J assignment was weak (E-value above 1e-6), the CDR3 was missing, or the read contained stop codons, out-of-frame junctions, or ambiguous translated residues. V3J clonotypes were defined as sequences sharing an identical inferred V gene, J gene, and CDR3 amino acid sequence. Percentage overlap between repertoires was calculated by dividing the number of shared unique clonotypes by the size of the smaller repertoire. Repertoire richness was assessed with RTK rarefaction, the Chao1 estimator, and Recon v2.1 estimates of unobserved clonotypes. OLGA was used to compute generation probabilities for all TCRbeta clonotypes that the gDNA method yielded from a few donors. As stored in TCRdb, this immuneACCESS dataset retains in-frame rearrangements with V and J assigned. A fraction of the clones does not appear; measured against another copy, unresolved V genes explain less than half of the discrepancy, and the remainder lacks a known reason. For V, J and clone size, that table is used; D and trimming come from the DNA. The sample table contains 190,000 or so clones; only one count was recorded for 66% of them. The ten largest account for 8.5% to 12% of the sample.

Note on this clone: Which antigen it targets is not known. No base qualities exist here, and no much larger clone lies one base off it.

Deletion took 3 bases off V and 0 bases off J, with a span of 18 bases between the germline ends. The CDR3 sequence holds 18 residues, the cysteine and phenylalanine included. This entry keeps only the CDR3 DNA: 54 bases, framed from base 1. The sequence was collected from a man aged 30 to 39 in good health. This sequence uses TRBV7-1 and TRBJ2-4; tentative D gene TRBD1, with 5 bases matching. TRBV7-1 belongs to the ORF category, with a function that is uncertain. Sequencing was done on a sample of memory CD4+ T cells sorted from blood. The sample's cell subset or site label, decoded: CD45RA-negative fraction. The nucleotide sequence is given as TGTGCCAGCAGCTCCGGCCGGACATCCACTCTAGCCAAAAACATTCAGTACTTC. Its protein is CASSSGRTSTLAKNIQYF.